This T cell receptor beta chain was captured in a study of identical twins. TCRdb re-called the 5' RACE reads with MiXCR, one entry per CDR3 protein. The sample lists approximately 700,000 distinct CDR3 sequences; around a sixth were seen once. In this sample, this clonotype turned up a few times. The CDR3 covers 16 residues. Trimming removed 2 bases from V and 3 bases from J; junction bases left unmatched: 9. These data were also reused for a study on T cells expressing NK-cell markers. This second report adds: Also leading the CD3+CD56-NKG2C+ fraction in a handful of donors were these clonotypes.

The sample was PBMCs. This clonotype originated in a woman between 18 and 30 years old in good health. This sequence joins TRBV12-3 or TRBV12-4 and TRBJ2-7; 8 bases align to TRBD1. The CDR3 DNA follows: TGTGCCAGCAGTTTATTGTTGGACAGGGTTTTCTACGAGCAGTACTTC. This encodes CASSLLLDRVFYEQYF.